This T cell receptor beta chain was captured in a study of cytomegalovirus exposure and HLA in healthy donors. Study-wide context: Genotyping showed approximately 81% of roughly 400 donors falling in the Caucasian-associated ancestry cluster. Study findings and constraints: It has been reported that TCR beta sequences accurately predicted the HLA-A and HLA-B alleles of most subjects. By HLA locus, TCR association rates varied in a later analysis, with DRB1 showing the most and HLA-C the fewest. Generally TCR sequences proved uncommon, though certain public TCRs appeared in numerous donors.

This PCR relied on a set of 60 Vbeta primers and 13 Jbeta primers. The method was immunoSEQ multiplex PCR; TCRdb's version includes in-frame clones alone and lacks a portion of them. The top ten clones hold 2.5% to 3.5% of a sample with 180,000 or so clones, 70% to 80% of them seen once. V was trimmed by 7 bases and J by 4 bases, leaving 17 bases between them. The CDR3 covers 14 residues. Per the germline V gene, CDR1 is SQVTM and CDR2 is ANQGSEA. A word on this clone: Its antigen is not known.

J is TRBJ1-5 and V is TRBV29-1; maybe TRBD1 (6 bases). Sequenced sample: PBMCs. This receptor was obtained from a male donor in good health and CMV-seronegative. This CDR3 is CSATQGLGNQPQHF. CDR3 DNA: TGCAGCGCTACACAGGGATTGGGAAATCAGCCCCAGCATTTT.